This entry is about one TCR beta chain. Antigen: not known. J lost 2 bases, V lost 7 bases, and 7 bases had no gene match. The germline CDR1 and CDR2 sequences are SGHVS and FQNEAQ. The CDR3 totals 15 residues. TCRdb independently ran MiXCR on the 5' RACE reads; one entry per CDR3 protein. The sample comprises 400,000 or so distinct CDR3 sequences, approximately 18% of which are singletons, and roughly a sixth rests with the top ten. The source of the sample is a study of T cells after yellow fever vaccination. Overall study results and limits: After the booster, around 95% of CD4 and about nine tenths of CD8 primary-response clones were re-detected.

The source of this sequence is a man aged 18 to 35 who received the YFV17D yellow fever vaccine. The chain is built from TRBV7-8 and TRBJ2-3; 9 bases match TRBD2. Material: PBMCs, obtained before the yellow fever booster vaccination. This chain's CDR3 is CASTPLAGITDTQYF. The DNA of the CDR3 is TGTGCCAGCACCCCCCTAGCGGGGATCACAGATACGCAGTATTTT.